This passage covers 25 T cell receptor beta chains from one sample sequenced in a study of cytomegalovirus exposure and HLA in healthy donors. With 60 Vbeta and 13 Jbeta primers, the PCR was carried out. TCRdb's copy holds only in-frame clones and misses some; the assay was immunoSEQ multiplex PCR. Of roughly 100,000 clones listed, about four fifths are singletons. The specimen sequenced was PBMCs. These receptors all come from a middle-aged man in good health and CMV-seronegative.

This clone was detected only a few times. This chain joins TRBV27 and TRBJ1-5; the D gene is possibly TRBD1 (6 bases). The CDR3 is 15 amino acids. Germline V CDR1 and CDR2: MNHEY, SMNVEV (reference sequence). V shed 5 bases and J shed 1 base, with 12 bases lying between them. The CDR3 bases are TGTGCCAGCAGTCCTTGGACAGCCAGCAATCAGCCCCAGCATTTT. Its protein is CASSPWTASNQPQHF.

The gene calls are TRBV11-3 and TRBJ2-6; 9 bases map to TRBD1. Germline V CDR1 and CDR2: SGHNT, YENEEA. Trimming at V came to 4 bases and at J to 0 bases, leaving 10 bases not matched to a gene. The CDR3 is 19 residues long. The CDR3 DNA reads as TGTGCCAGCAGCTCCCCGCGGTACAGGGGGCTCTCTGGGGCCAACGTCCTGACTTTC. As protein: CASSSPRYRGLSGANVLTF.

The rearrangement links TRBV2 to TRBJ2-3, with TRBD2 matching 10 bases. Per the germline V gene, CDR1 is SNHLY and CDR2 is FYNNEI. This CDR3 has 16 residues. V shed 6 bases and J 2 bases; nucleotides not matched to a gene: 8. The CDR3 reads CASRGSGGAPTDTQYF. Written as DNA, the CDR3 is TGTGCCAGCAGGGGGAGCGGGGGGGCCCCCACAGATACGCAGTATTTT.

As DNA, the CDR3 is TGTGCCAGCAGCTTAGAGAGGGCAGGGGGTTGGAACACTGAAGCTTTCTTT. This translates into CASSLERAGGWNTEAFF. The chain carries TRBV7-8 and TRBJ1-1; TRBD1 matches at 7 bases. J lost 1 base, V lost 1 base, and 9 bases had no gene match. This CDR3 region has 17 residues. Germline V gene sequence: CDR1 SGHVS, CDR2 FQNEAQ.

This clone has a handful of counts. The chain combines TRBV7-9 with TRBJ1-1; D not resolved. The CDR3 is made up of 14 amino acids. From germline, CDR1 is SEHNR and CDR2 FQNEAQ (reference sequence). Trimming removed 4 bases at V and 3 bases at J, with 12 bases between. In DNA, the CDR3 is TGTGCCAGCAGCTCCACTAGTTGGGACACTGAAGCTTTCTTT. It codes for CASSSTSWDTEAFF.

This chain uses TRBV2 with TRBJ2-6; D might be TRBD2 (6 bases). V gave up 9 bases and J gave up 1 base, with 16 bases separating them. The CDR3 consists of 16 residues. CDR1 is SNHLY, CDR2 FYNNEI, per germline. The DNA for the CDR3 is TGTGCCAGTAGGCGGGACTTTCCTTCTGGGGCCAACGTCCTGACTTTC. This codes for CASRRDFPSGANVLTF. Filled out from reference TRBV2 and TRBJ2-6, the complete variable domain reads EPEVTQTPSHQVTQMGQEVILRCVPISNHLYFYWYRQILGQKVEFLVSFYNNEISEKSEIFDDQFSVERPDGSNFTLKIRSTKLEDSAMYFCASRRDFPSGANVLTFGAGSRLTVL.

The CDR3 protein is CASSSARESHEQYF. The CDR3 nucleotides read TGTGCCAGCAGCTCCGCCAGGGAATCCCACGAGCAGTACTTC. This chain uses TRBV7-2 with TRBJ2-7, with TRBD1 as a possible D gene (5 bases). CDR1 and CDR2 (germline): SGHTA, FQGNSA. The CDR3 extends over 14 amino acids. V lost 4 bases to trimming and J lost 5 bases, with 15 bases between them.

The chain has TRBV25-1 and TRBJ1-2; possibly TRBD1 for D (5 bases). Germline V gives CDR1 MGHDK, CDR2 SYGVNS. This CDR3 is built from 13 residues. V dropped 2 bases and J dropped 3 bases, with 7 bases sitting between them. The CDR3 here is CASSEVGHYGYTF. Written as DNA, the CDR3 is TGTGCCAGCAGTGAAGTGGGGCACTATGGCTACACCTTC.

J is TRBJ2-2 and V is TRBV5-1; 8 bases map to TRBD2. Germline V lookup: CDR1 SGHRS, CDR2 YFSETQ. CDR3 size: 16 residues. V trimming: 10 bases; J trimming: 4 bases; junction bases outside the gene matches: 15. CDR3 bases: TGCGCCTCCCACTCCGGGGGGGGTCGGAGCACCGGGGAGCTGTTTTTT. This translates into CASHSGGGRSTGELFF.

J is TRBJ2-6 and V is TRBV30; D might be TRBD1 (5 bases). V was cut by 2 bases and J by 3 bases, with 17 bases left in between. CDR3 length: 17 amino acids. CDR1 GTSNPN and CDR2 SVGIG come from the germline V gene (reference sequence). The CDR3 bases are TGTGCCTGGAGTAGGGGCAGGACCCAGGTTGGGGCCAACGTCCTGACTTTC. Residues: CAWSRGRTQVGANVLTF.

V and J are TRBV9 and TRBJ1-3; D gene uncertain. The V and J ends lost 0 bases and 1 base respectively, with 8 bases between them. The CDR3 loop spans 15 amino acids. Per germline, CDR1 SGDLS and CDR2 YYNGEE. CDR3 loop: CASSVDAGSGNTIYF. CDR3 sequence (DNA): TGTGCCAGCAGCGTAGACGCGGGATCTGGAAACACCATATATTTT. Supplemented by reference TRBV9 and TRBJ1-3, the full variable domain reads DSGVTQTPKHLITATGQRVTLRCSPRSGDLSVYWYQQSLDQGLQFLIQYYNGEERAKGNILERFSAQQFPDLHSELNLSSLELGDSALYFCASSVDAGSGNTIYFGEGSWLTVV.

This chain's CDR3 is CASSSSRADTQYF. Written as DNA, the CDR3 is TGTGCCAGCAGCTCCTCCAGGGCAGATACGCAGTATTTT. J is TRBJ2-3 and V is TRBV7-3; a weak D match, TRBD1 (5 bases). Germline CDR1 SGHTA, CDR2 FQGTGA. The CDR3 covers 13 residues. Deletions cut 4 bases from V and 4 bases from J, with 9 bases between. Together with reference TRBV7-3 and TRBJ2-3, the CDR3 gives the full variable domain: GAGVSQTPSNKVTEKGKYVELRCDPISGHTALYWYRQSLGQGPEFLIYFQGTGAADDSGLPNDRFFAVRPEGSVSTLKIQRTERGDSAVYLCASSSSRADTQYFGPGTRLTVL.

A word on this clone: Its ends do not fully match the called genes, so a read error is possible. The chain links TRBV7-7 to TRBJ1-2; TRBD1 is a possible D gene (6 bases). The CDR3 extends over 16 amino acids. The germline V gene encodes CDR1 SSHAT and CDR2 FNYEAQ (reference sequence). CDR3 in DNA: TGTGCTAGCACTTTAGAAATAGCCCAGGGGAACTATGGCTACACCTTC. Translating gives CASTLEIAQGNYGYTF.

The rearrangement uses TRBV30 and TRBJ2-7; a weak D match, TRBD1 (6 bases). The CDR3 has 13 amino acids. Per germline, CDR1 GTSNPN and CDR2 SVGIG (reference sequence). V lost 2 bases, J lost 0 bases, and 8 bases lay in between. The CDR3 sequence is CAWSWDNSYEQYF. The CDR3 bases are TGTGCCTGGAGTTGGGACAACTCCTACGAGCAGTACTTC.

The chain couples TRBV5-1 to TRBJ2-7; D uncertain. V dropped 4 bases and J dropped 2 bases, with 10 bases sitting between them. The CDR3 spans 13 residues. CDR1 SGHRS and CDR2 YFSETQ come from the germline V gene. The CDR3 loop is CASSHPEAYEQYF. DNA for the CDR3: TGCGCCAGCAGCCACCCTGAGGCCTACGAGCAGTACTTC.

The rearrangement joins TRBV7-8 to TRBJ2-5; 8 nucleotides agree with TRBD2. CDR3 length: 14 residues. Germline CDR1 SGHVS, CDR2 FQNEAQ. V was clipped by 4 bases and J by 4 bases; unmatched bases: 5. The CDR3 here is CASSYQTSVETQYF. CDR3 bases: TGTGCCAGCAGCTACCAGACTAGCGTAGAGACCCAGTACTTC.

The chain carries TRBV4-1 and TRBJ2-7; 7 nucleotides line up with TRBD1. This CDR3 comprises 15 residues. Germline trimming cut 0 bases from V and 3 bases from J; bases unmatched to any gene: 5. Germline CDR1 reads MGHRA; CDR2 reads YSYEKL. For the CDR3, the DNA is TGCGCCAGCAGCCAAGAGAGGGACAGAATCTACGAGCAGTACTTC. This codes for CASSQERDRIYEQYF.

The rearrangement uses TRBV9 and TRBJ1-1; the D is unclear. The V end was cut by 0 bases, the J end by 11 bases, with 20 bases between. Germline V CDR1 and CDR2: SGDLS, YYNGEE. The CDR3 contains 15 residues. Here the CDR3 DNA reads TGTGCCAGCAGCGTAGCCGGAATGGAGAGAGGGAAGGCTTTCTTT. Amino acids: CASSVAGMERGKAFF.

This clone was seen a handful of times. The chain uses TRBV4-1 and TRBJ2-7, with TRBD1 matching 9 bases. The length of the CDR3 is 16 residues. Germline lookup yields CDR1 MGHRA and CDR2 YSYEKL. Trimming removed 3 bases from V and 4 bases from J; junction bases left unmatched: 10. The CDR3 sequence is CASSQGGDRGNYEQYF. In nucleotides, the CDR3 is TGCGCCAGCAGCCAGGGGGGAGACAGGGGGAATTACGAGCAGTACTTC.

This clone was observed a few times. The chain employs TRBV27 and TRBJ1-6; D is possibly TRBD1 (5 bases). CDR3 length: 16 residues. The V end lost 4 bases, the J end lost 0 bases, and 10 bases lay between the germline ends. Germline loops: CDR1 MNHEY, CDR2 SMNVEV (reference sequence). CDR3 DNA: TGTGCCAGCAGTTGGGGCAGGAGCTCCTATAATTCACCCCTCCACTTT. Amino acid sequence: CASSWGRSSYNSPLHF.

The sample holds a few counts of this clone. This CDR3 reads CASSLGTGQFF. CDR3 DNA: TGTGCCAGCAGCCTCGGGACAGGGCAGTTCTTC. V is TRBV7-3 and J is TRBJ2-1, with 8 nucleotides matching TRBD1. The CDR3 extends over 11 amino acids. V lost 5 bases to trimming and J lost 12 bases; unmatched junction nucleotides: 3. CDR1 is SGHTA and CDR2 is FQGTGA in the germline V gene.

The chain uses TRBV28 and TRBJ1-2; 9 bases line up with TRBD1. Germline trimming cut 5 bases from V and 8 bases from J; bases unmatched to any gene: 6. CDR1 MDHEN and CDR2 SYDVKM come from the germline V gene. The CDR3 sequence is 13 residues long. CDR3 sequence: CASSVGTGSGYTF. In DNA form, the CDR3 reads TGTGCCAGCAGTGTAGGGACAGGGTCCGGCTACACCTTC.

V usage is TRBV7-6 and J usage is TRBJ2-5, with D maybe TRBD2 (6 bases). V was cut by 1 base and J by 5 bases, with 17 bases left in between. This CDR3 has 16 amino acids. Germline V CDR1 and CDR2: SGHVS, FNYEAQ. The CDR3 DNA sequence: TGTGCCAGCAGCTTAGGCGGCAGGGTTGGGAGGGAGACCCAGTACTTC. It translates to CASSLGGRVGRETQYF.

The CDR3 nucleotides are TGTGCCAGCTCTCAATGGGACAGCTACACCTTC. This codes for CASSQWDSYTF. The chain joins TRBV18 to TRBJ1-2; D is possibly TRBD1 (6 bases). Trimming removed 6 bases from V and 9 bases from J, with 11 bases in between. The CDR3 length is 11 residues. CDR1 and CDR2 (germline): KGHSH, LQKENI.

This clone was found once. The V gene is TRBV27, the J gene TRBJ2-6; 7 bases fit TRBD1. The CDR3 consists of 20 residues. Germline CDR1 and CDR2: MNHEY and SMNVEV (reference sequence). Trimming took 3 bases from V and 0 from J; bases not matched to a gene: 14. CDR3 nucleotides: TGTGCCAGCAGTTTCCGAATGCCAGGACAGGCCCTCTCTGGGGCCAACGTCCTGACTTTC. Translation: CASSFRMPGQALSGANVLTF.